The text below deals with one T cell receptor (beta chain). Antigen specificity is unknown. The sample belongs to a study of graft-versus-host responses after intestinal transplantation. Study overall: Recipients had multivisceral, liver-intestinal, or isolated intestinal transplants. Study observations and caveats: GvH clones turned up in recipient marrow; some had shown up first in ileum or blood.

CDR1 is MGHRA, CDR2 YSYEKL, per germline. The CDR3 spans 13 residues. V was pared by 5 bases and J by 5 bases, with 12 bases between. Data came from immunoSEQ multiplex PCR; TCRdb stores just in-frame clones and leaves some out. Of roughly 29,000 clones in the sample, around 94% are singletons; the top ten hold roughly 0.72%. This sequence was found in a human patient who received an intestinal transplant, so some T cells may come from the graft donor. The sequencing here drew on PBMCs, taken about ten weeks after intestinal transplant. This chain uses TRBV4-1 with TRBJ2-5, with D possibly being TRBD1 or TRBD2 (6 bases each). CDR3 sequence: CASSLGGSETQYF. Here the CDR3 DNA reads TGCGCCAGCAGCTTAGGGGGGTCGGAGACCCAGTACTTC.